This T cell receptor beta chain came from a study of shared clonotypes between healthy human individuals. Study-level points and caveats: Sharing across four donors was seen in 4% to 6.5% of naive CD4 clonotypes.

A note on this clone: What it binds is not known.

Data came from immunoSEQ multiplex PCR; TCRdb stores just in-frame clones and leaves some out. Of some 1.1 million clones in the sample, approximately 77% were seen once. Sequencing was done on a sample of memory CD4+ T cells from PBMCs. Regarding subset: CD45RA-negative fraction. This clonotype was sampled from a man younger than 30 in good health. Some clones in this sample may be carry-over from other donors' samples.

CDR3 in amino acids: CASSQSQGVSNIQYF. The CDR3 DNA reads TGTGCCAGCAGTCAATCACAGGGGGTATCAAACATTCAGTACTTC. The rearrangement uses TRBV28 and TRBJ2-4; TRBD1 aligns across 8 bases. There are 15 residues in the CDR3. Looked up from germline, CDR1 is MDHEN and CDR2 is SYDVKM. J lost 6 bases, V lost 5 bases, and 9 bases had no gene match.